One sample yielded the 10 T cell receptor beta chains listed below, sequenced in a study of blood T cell repertoires in COVID-19. Sequenced by immunoSEQ multiplex PCR; TCRdb stores in-frame clones only, minus some. The profile shows tens of thousands of clones, around 78% of them singletons. The sequenced material came from peripheral blood. The receptors shown here come from a human donor in a cohort sampled during active COVID-19.

The V and J genes are TRBV15 and TRBJ2-5; D possibly corresponds to TRBD1 (5 bases). Germline loops: CDR1 LNHNV, CDR2 YYDKDF (reference sequence). This CDR3 has 13 amino acids. Trimming took off 5 bases at V and 2 bases at J, with 9 bases between the two ends. This CDR3 is CATSHRRQETQYF. CDR3 nucleotide sequence: TGTGCCACCAGCCACAGGCGTCAAGAGACCCAGTACTTC.

The rearrangement links TRBV9 to TRBJ1-6, with TRBD1 matching over 9 bases. The ends lost 0 bases at V and 2 bases at J; junction bases unmatched: 6. The CDR3 consists of 18 residues. Germline lookup yields CDR1 SGDLS and CDR2 YYNGEE. The CDR3 DNA reads as TGTGCCAGCAGCGTAGCATCCGGGGACAGGGCCTATAATTCACCCCTCCACTTT. It specifies CASSVASGDRAYNSPLHF.

This clone was seen a handful of times. The V call is TRBV5-1, the J call TRBJ2-3; 8 bases line up with TRBD2. The CDR3 loop spans 15 amino acids. The junction had 7 bases not matched to a gene; V was cut back by 5 bases and J by 2 bases. Germline V lookup: CDR1 SGHRS, CDR2 YFSETQ. The CDR3 nucleotides are TGCGCCAGCAGTTTAGCGGGGAGACTCACAGATACGCAGTATTTT. Amino acid sequence: CASSLAGRLTDTQYF.

The chain couples TRBV10-3 to TRBJ1-1; D call uncertain. Germline CDR1 ENHRY, CDR2 SYGVKD. CDR3 size: 14 residues. Trimming cost V 6 bases and J 1 base, with 12 bases left between them. The CDR3 spells CAIRGSEGNTEAFF. In DNA form, the CDR3 reads TGTGCCATCAGGGGCTCCGAGGGGAACACTGAAGCTTTCTTT.

A few counts support this clone. The chain couples TRBV5-1 to TRBJ2-7, with TRBD1 matching 9 bases. Germline CDR1 and CDR2: SGHRS and YFSETQ. The J segment lost 2 bases and the V segment lost 0 bases, leaving 0 bases of the junction unmatched. The CDR3 is made up of 14 amino acids. The CDR3, as DNA: TGCGCCAGCAGCTTGGGGACAGGGGCCTACGAGCAGTACTTC. Its protein is CASSLGTGAYEQYF.

The rearrangement joins TRBV27 to TRBJ1-5; 7 bases line up with TRBD1. After removal of 0 bases from V and 1 base from J, the junction contained 12 bases not matched to a gene. The CDR3 is made up of 19 amino acids. Germline lookup yields CDR1 MNHEY and CDR2 SMNVEV (reference sequence). CDR3 protein: CASSLSPEGARSSNQPQHF. The DNA for the CDR3 is TGTGCCAGCAGTTTATCGCCGGAGGGGGCAAGGTCGAGCAATCAGCCCCAGCATTTT.

This clone has only a few counts. The rearrangement uses TRBV6-5 and TRBJ1-1, with TRBD1 identical over 7 bases. Germline assignment: CDR1 MNHEY and CDR2 SVGAGI. The J segment lost 11 bases and the V segment lost 5 bases, leaving 5 bases of the junction unmatched. The CDR3 is 11 amino acids. Written as DNA, the CDR3 is TGTGCCAGCAGTAAGGGACAGTCGGCTTTCTTT. Its translation: CASSKGQSAFF.

Details on this clone: The same CDR3 is also encoded by other DNA sequences in this sample. The chain joins TRBV27 to TRBJ2-2, with 10 bases that match TRBD1. CDR1 and CDR2 from the germline V gene are MNHEY and SMNVEV (reference sequence). The CDR3 is made up of 15 amino acids. J gave up 4 bases and V 2 bases, and 1 base lay outside the gene matches. As DNA, the CDR3 is TGTGCCAGCAGTTTAGGGACAGGGGTCACCGGGGAGCTGTTTTTT. Translation: CASSLGTGVTGELFF.

In its sample, this clone was seen a few times. This chain joins TRBV6-5 and TRBJ2-7; TRBD1 agrees at 8 bases. CDR3 length: 13 amino acids. Looked up from germline, CDR1 is MNHEY and CDR2 is SVGAGI. Trimming cost V 6 bases and J 2 bases; bases outside gene matches: 3. The CDR3 here is CASSPGGPYEQYF. Here the CDR3 DNA reads TGTGCCAGCAGCCCAGGGGGCCCCTACGAGCAGTACTTC.

The genes are TRBV27 and TRBJ1-4; weak D call: TRBD1 (6 bases). In germline, CDR1 is MNHEY, CDR2 SMNVEV (reference sequence). The CDR3 consists of 15 residues. V dropped 5 bases and J dropped 7 bases, with 17 bases sitting between them. CDR3 in amino acids: CASSLLGADSEKLFF. The CDR3 nucleotides are TGTGCCAGCAGTCTTCTGGGGGCTGATAGTGAAAAACTGTTTTTT.